This is a list of T cell receptor beta chains from one sample in a study of T cell repertoires in cytomegalovirus infection. The antigens these receptors bind are not known. TCRdb independently ran MiXCR on the reads; one entry per CDR3 protein. This sample yields approximately 470,000 distinct CDR3 sequences, of which about 39% are seen a single time; around 45% belongs to the top ten. Specimen: cultured PBMCs, collected from culture after CMV antigen stimulation. Every receptor here comes from a human donor in good health (CMV status not recorded). Some clones in this sample may be carry-over from other donors' samples. CDR3s include the opening cysteine and the closing phenylalanine or tryptophan. Fields, in order: CDR3 DNA, CDR3 protein, D gene, clone size, V gene, J gene. A D gene is named only where the DNA matches it firmly. Clone size appears in some rows only: once, few, many, or a class for an expanded clone.

DNA: TGTGCCAGCAGGGACAGTTCCTTCCCCACAGATACGCAGTATTTT
CDR3: CASRDSSFPTDTQYF
D: NA
size: NA
V: TRBV6-8
J: TRBJ2-3

DNA: TGTGCCAGCAGCCGCGGACTAGCGGCACCTTCCTACGAGCAGTACTTC
CDR3: CASSRGLAAPSYEQYF
D: TRBD2
size: NA
V: TRBV5-6
J: TRBJ2-7

DNA: TGTGCCAGCAGTTACACAGGGGCGGCCACTGAAGCTTTCTTT
CDR3: CASSYTGAATEAFF
D: TRBD1
size: NA
V: TRBV12-3/TRBV12-4
J: TRBJ1-1

DNA: TGTGCCAGCAGGCGGACAGGGAAAGAGACCCAGTACTTC
CDR3: CASRRTGKETQYF
D: TRBD1
size: NA
V: TRBV28
J: TRBJ2-5

DNA: TGTGCCAGCAGCACACCAAGCAGCACAGATACGCAGTATTTT
CDR3: CASSTPSSTDTQYF
D: NA
size: NA
V: TRBV5-4
J: TRBJ2-3

DNA: TGTGCCAGCAGTCTGACGCTTTCTAGCGGGAGATCGGATGAGCAGTTCTTC
CDR3: CASSLTLSSGRSDEQFF
D: TRBD2
size: NA
V: TRBV6-2/TRBV6-3
J: TRBJ2-1

DNA: TGCGCCAGCAGCCAAGAGGTTCGCACAGATACGCAGTATTTT
CDR3: CASSQEVRTDTQYF
D: NA
size: few
V: TRBV4-3
J: TRBJ2-3

DNA: TGTGCCAGCAGCTTCTCCTTGGGAAGGGGCAATCAGCCCCAGCATTTT
CDR3: CASSFSLGRGNQPQHF
D: NA
size: NA
V: TRBV7-8
J: TRBJ1-5

DNA: TGCAGTGCCCCGCATGGTAGCGGGTACAATGAGCAGTTCTTC
CDR3: CSAPHGSGYNEQFF
D: TRBD2
size: NA
V: TRBV20-1
J: TRBJ2-1

DNA: TGTGCCAGTAGTATCGCGGGAGTGTCCTACAATGAGCAGTTCTTC
CDR3: CASSIAGVSYNEQFF
D: TRBD2
size: few
V: TRBV19
J: TRBJ2-1

DNA: TGTGCCAGCGGGAGCGGACAGAGCCGCTACGATGAGCAGTTCTTC
CDR3: CASGSGQSRYDEQFF
D: NA
size: NA
V: TRBV6-2/TRBV6-3
J: TRBJ2-1

DNA: TGTGCCAGCAGTCGCAGACAGGCCTACGAGCAGTACTTC
CDR3: CASSRRQAYEQYF
D: NA
size: NA
V: TRBV12-3/TRBV12-4
J: TRBJ2-7

DNA: TGTGCCAGCAGACGGGACAGCGCTCTCTCTGGAAACACCATATATTTT
CDR3: CASRRDSALSGNTIYF
D: TRBD1
size: NA
V: TRBV6-6
J: TRBJ1-3

DNA: TGTGCCAGCAGTGAAAATCCGGGTCCCTCCTACGAGCAGTACTTC
CDR3: CASSENPGPSYEQYF
D: NA
size: NA
V: TRBV2
J: TRBJ2-7

DNA: TGTGCCAGCAGTGAGACTTGGGCTCCCAATCAGCCCCAGCATTTT
CDR3: CASSETWAPNQPQHF
D: NA
size: NA
V: TRBV2
J: TRBJ1-5

DNA: TGTGCCAGCAGCTTGGCTGTAATCGGGACTAGCGGGATTATCGATGAGCAGTTCTTC
CDR3: CASSLAVIGTSGIIDEQFF
D: TRBD2
size: NA
V: TRBV7-2
J: TRBJ2-1

DNA: TGTGCCAGCACCCTAACCGGAACCGGGGAGCTGTTTTTT
CDR3: CASTLTGTGELFF
D: NA
size: NA
V: TRBV6-2/TRBV6-3
J: TRBJ2-2